This T cell receptor beta chain came from a study of cytomegalovirus exposure and HLA in healthy donors. Whole-study context: In a later analysis, it was reported that the approximately 110 validation repertoires had been produced on the same platform as the 500 to 750 repertoires belonging to the first cohort.

Using immunoSEQ multiplex PCR, the repertoire was profiled, and TCRdb retains in-frame clones only, with some absent. The table shows fewer than 200,000 clones, with roughly nine tenths occurring only once. Trimming shortened V by 6 bases and J by 2 bases, and 11 bases separated the two germline ends. Germline lookup yields CDR1 SGHAT and CDR2 FQNNGV. The CDR3 extends over 14 amino acids. The TCR originated in a man aged 25-45 years in good health and CMV-seropositive. The sample taken for sequencing was PBMCs. V usage is TRBV11-2 and J usage is TRBJ1-5, with D maybe TRBD1 (5 bases). This CDR3 is CASSRLGGNQPQHF. In DNA form, the CDR3 reads TGTGCCAGCAGTCGACTGGGGGGCAATCAGCCCCAGCATTTT.